Listed here are 26 T cell receptor beta chains from one sample, sequenced in a study of T cell changes during pregnancy in multiple sclerosis. Libraries were prepared by immunoSEQ multiplex PCR; TCRdb keeps only in-frame clonotypes and omits some of them. In the table there are about 74,000 clones, roughly 92% of which are singletons. Source: peripheral blood, taken after pregnancy. The receptors here all came from a female donor in good health, enrolled as a control in a pregnancy study.

The J gene is TRBJ1-2, the V gene TRBV2; TRBD1 matches at 7 bases. The ends lost 6 bases at V and 4 bases at J; junction bases unmatched: 14. Germline CDR1 SNHLY, CDR2 FYNNEI. The CDR3 loop spans 16 amino acids. CDR3 DNA: TGTGCCAGCAGCCCAGGGGGACACAGTCCCTTCTATGGCTACACCTTC. Encoded protein: CASSPGGHSPFYGYTF.

Comments on this clone: One end of the junction does not line up with germline, which may come from a read error. The rearrangement links TRBV7-6 to TRBJ2-7, with TRBD1 matching 9 bases. Per germline, CDR1 SGHVS and CDR2 FNYEAQ. CDR3 size: 14 residues. This chain's CDR3 is CASSTGTGNYEQYF. Here the CDR3 DNA reads TGTGCCAGCAGCACGGGGACAGGGAACTACGAGCAATACTTC.

V and J are TRBV11-1 and TRBJ1-1; weak D call: TRBD1 (5 bases). V lost 5 bases and J lost 3, with 13 bases in between. This CDR3 contains 14 residues. Germline CDR1 SGHAT, CDR2 FQDESV (reference sequence). This CDR3 is CASSQGRWDTEAFF. DNA of the CDR3: TGTGCCAGCAGCCAGGGAAGATGGGACACTGAAGCTTTCTTT.

The rearrangement links TRBV7-8 to TRBJ1-4; D unresolved. The CDR3 consists of 15 residues. Trimming stripped 5 bases from V and 5 bases from J, with 15 bases between. Germline loops: CDR1 SGHVS, CDR2 FQNEAQ. CDR3: CASSPRMVRNEKLFF. The CDR3 bases are TGTGCCAGCAGCCCGAGAATGGTCCGGAATGAAAAACTGTTTTTT. The full variable domain, in which reference TRBV7-8 and TRBJ1-4 provide the parts outside the CDR3, is GAGVSQSPRYKVAKRGQDVALRCDPISGHVSLFWYQQALGQGPEFLTYFQNEAQLDKSGLPSDRFFAERPEGSVSTLKIQRTQQEDSAVYLCASSPRMVRNEKLFFGSGTQLSVL.

J is TRBJ2-3 and V is TRBV29-1, with D hard to call. This CDR3 spans 14 amino acids. Germline CDR1 SQVTM, CDR2 ANQGSEA. V was clipped by 8 bases and J by 0 bases, with 15 bases between them. CDR3 protein: CSSARGSSTDTQYF. In DNA, the CDR3 is TGCAGCTCGGCCCGCGGTTCTAGCACAGATACGCAGTATTTT.

CDR3 nucleotides: TGTGCCAGCAGTCCACAGGGGGCGGATGGCTACACCTTC. Protein sequence: CASSPQGADGYTF. The genes are TRBV6-5 and TRBJ1-2, with TRBD1 matching 9 bases. The CDR3 sequence is 13 residues long. After removal of 5 bases from V and 6 bases from J, the junction contained 4 bases not matched to a gene. Germline-derived CDR1 and CDR2 are MNHEY and SVGAGI.

This chain connects TRBV7-2 to TRBJ2-1, with 7 bases aligning to TRBD2. The CDR3 consists of 15 residues. J was trimmed by 4 bases and V by 5 bases; bases with no gene match: 8. Germline assignment: CDR1 SGHTA and CDR2 FQGNSA. CDR3 in DNA: TGTGCCAGCAGCATAGGACTAGGGAGGTACAATGAGCAGTTCTTC. Encoded protein: CASSIGLGRYNEQFF.

The CDR3: CASSETENTEAFF. CDR3 nucleotide sequence: TGTGCCAGCAGTGAGACAGAGAACACTGAAGCTTTCTTT. V usage is TRBV6-1 and J usage is TRBJ1-1, with TRBD1 as a possible D gene (5 bases). Germline V gene lookup returns CDR1 MNHNS and CDR2 SASEGT. The CDR3 sequence is 13 residues long. V was clipped by 3 bases and J by 1 base, with 6 bases between them.

The V and J genes are TRBV28 and TRBJ1-3, with D possibly being TRBD1 (5 bases). Germline values: CDR1 MDHEN, CDR2 SYDVKM. Trimming removed 0 bases at V and 2 bases at J, with 23 bases between. The CDR3 has 20 residues. In nucleotides, the CDR3 is TGTGCCAGCAGTTTATGGCGGCTCAGGGTACCTAAACTTACTGGAAACACCATATATTTT. Its protein is CASSLWRLRVPKLTGNTIYF.

The gene calls are TRBV6-5 and TRBJ1-2; D gene unclear. The CDR3 runs to 13 residues. CDR1 is MNHEY, CDR2 SVGAGI, per germline. V lost 6 bases, J lost 4 bases, and 12 bases lay in between. Here the CDR3 DNA reads TGTGCCAGCAGCTCGGGAGAACCCTATGGCTACACCTTC. This codes for CASSSGEPYGYTF.

The chain carries TRBV27 and TRBJ2-7; TRBD1 might be the D (5 bases). Trimming left V 0 bases short and J 5 bases short, with 14 bases between. Germline assignment: CDR1 MNHEY and CDR2 SMNVEV (reference sequence). The CDR3 is 15 amino acids. The CDR3: CASSLSSGNPHEQYF. The CDR3 DNA reads TGTGCCAGCAGTTTATCGTCAGGGAACCCCCACGAGCAGTACTTC.

The chain is built from TRBV12-5 and TRBJ2-1; 8 bases agree with TRBD1. This CDR3 contains 14 residues. The germline gives CDR1 LGHNT, CDR2 FRNRAP. Germline trimming cut 1 base from V and 9 bases from J; bases unmatched to any gene: 5. CDR3 amino acids: CASGLGTGFVEQFF. The CDR3 DNA follows: TGTGCTAGTGGTTTGGGGACAGGGTTCGTTGAGCAGTTCTTC.

The rearrangement links TRBV10-1 to TRBJ1-4, with 11 bases aligning to TRBD1. This CDR3 has 18 amino acids. The V segment lost 6 bases and the J segment 2 bases; nucleotides outside the gene matches: 11. The germline gives CDR1 WNHNN, CDR2 SYGVQD (reference sequence). CDR3 nucleotides: TGCGCCAGCAGAATACGGACAGGGGGCATTTCGACTAATGAAAAACTGTTTTTT. It is translated as CASRIRTGGISTNEKLFF.

V and J are TRBV6-1 and TRBJ2-5; 9 bases agree with TRBD2. Germline loops: CDR1 MNHNS, CDR2 SASEGT. The CDR3 runs to 15 residues. Trimming took 8 bases from V and 2 from J; bases not matched to a gene: 9. As DNA, the CDR3 is TGTGCCAGCTCGACCCTAGCGGGGCAGCAAGAGACCCAGTACTTC. Its translation is CASSTLAGQQETQYF.

The chain couples TRBV13 to TRBJ1-2; D gene unclear. Per the germline V gene, CDR1 is PRHDT and CDR2 is FYEKMQ (reference sequence). This CDR3 is 15 amino acids long. Between the trimmed V and J ends, which lost 5 bases and 0 bases, there was a span of 13 bases. The CDR3 protein is CASSTDRLANYGYTF. The CDR3 DNA follows: TGTGCCAGCAGCACAGACCGATTAGCTAACTATGGCTACACCTTC.

This chain links TRBV5-6 with TRBJ1-2; 10 bases agree with TRBD1. The CDR3 covers 14 residues. V was pared by 3 bases and J by 4 bases, with 3 bases of the junction left unmatched. Germline loops: CDR1 SGHDT, CDR2 YYEEEE. CDR3 in amino acids: CASSWDRGSYGYTF. Here the CDR3 DNA reads TGTGCCAGCAGCTGGGACAGGGGAAGCTATGGCTACACCTTC.

Notes on this clone: The sample carries other DNA sequences with the same CDR3. CDR3 in amino acids: CASSDSSGGTDTQYF. For the CDR3, the DNA is TGTGCCAGCAGTGACTCTAGCGGCGGCACAGATACGCAGTATTTT. The chain employs TRBV6-4 and TRBJ2-3, with D possibly being TRBD2 (6 bases). The CDR3 has 15 residues. V was trimmed by 0 bases and J by 1 base, leaving 8 bases between them. Germline CDR1 reads MRHNA; CDR2 reads SNTAGT.

The genes are TRBV4-1 and TRBJ1-2, with a weak D call TRBD1 (6 bases). The CDR3 runs to 13 residues. The germline V and J ends were trimmed by 4 bases and 7 bases, with 13 bases remaining between them. The V gene's germline CDR1 is MGHRA and CDR2 YSYEKL. The CDR3 DNA sequence: TGCGCCAGCAGCCCGGTGGGGGCGAGTGGCTACACCTTC. Protein sequence: CASSPVGASGYTF.

The chain uses TRBV13 and TRBJ2-1, with TRBD1 matching 7 bases. This CDR3 contains 15 residues. Germline loops: CDR1 PRHDT, CDR2 FYEKMQ (reference sequence). V was clipped by 5 bases and J by 3 bases; unmatched bases: 7. CDR3 region: CASSRTRGYYNEQFF. The CDR3, as DNA: TGTGCCAGCAGCCGGACCAGGGGGTACTACAATGAGCAGTTCTTC. Drawing the rest from reference TRBV13 and TRBJ2-1, the complete variable domain is AAGVIQSPRHLIKEKRETATLKCYPIPRHDTVYWYQQGPGQDPQFLISFYEKMQSDKGSIPDRFSAQQFSDYHSELNMSSLELGDSALYFCASSRTRGYYNEQFFGPGTRLTVL.

The rearrangement uses TRBV5-1 and TRBJ2-7, with 7 nucleotides matching TRBD1. The CDR3 spans 14 residues. CDR1 SGHRS and CDR2 YFSETQ come from the germline V gene. J was trimmed by 0 bases and V by 5 bases; bases with no gene match: 5. The CDR3 region is CASSSTGSSYEQYF. The CDR3 DNA reads as TGCGCCAGCAGTTCGACAGGGAGCTCCTACGAGCAGTACTTC.

The chain joins TRBV6-5 to TRBJ2-1; 7 positions match TRBD2. Per germline, CDR1 MNHEY and CDR2 SVGAGI. The CDR3 extends over 13 amino acids. J lost 4 bases, V lost 8 bases, and 5 bases had no gene match. CDR3 loop: CASRDYVYNEQFF. Here the CDR3 DNA reads TGTGCCAGCCGGGACTACGTATACAATGAGCAGTTCTTC.

The chain recombines TRBV12-2 with TRBJ2-6; the table names TRBD1, a call not compared with the DNA. TRBV12-2 is an annotated pseudogene. The CDR3 has 20 amino acids. CDR3 in DNA: TGTGCAAGTCGCTTAATTGGAGGACAGGGGATTCACCTGGGGGCCAACGTCCTGACTTTC. It translates to CASRLIGGQGIHLGANVLTF.

V is TRBV10-3 and J is TRBJ1-1, with TRBD1 as a possible D gene (6 bases). V was trimmed by 6 bases and J by 1 base, leaving 12 bases between them. This CDR3 is built from 14 residues. Germline CDR1 is ENHRY and CDR2 is SYGVKD. In DNA form, the CDR3 reads TGTGCCATCAGCCCGGGACACCAGAACACTGAAGCTTTCTTT. It codes for CAISPGHQNTEAFF.

This chain links TRBV5-1 with TRBJ2-5; D is perhaps TRBD1 (6 bases). The CDR3 is 12 amino acids. Germline V gene sequence: CDR1 SGHRS, CDR2 YFSETQ. Trimming removed 4 bases from V and 5 bases from J, with 9 bases in between. The CDR3 spells CASSRQGETQYF. CDR3 sequence (DNA): TGCGCCAGCAGCCGTCAGGGGGAGACCCAGTACTTC.

Of note for this clone: Its ends do not fully match the called genes, so a read error is possible. The rearrangement uses TRBV28 and TRBJ1-6; 7 bases agree with TRBD1. CDR1 is MDHEN and CDR2 is SYDVKM in the germline V gene. The CDR3 extends over 14 amino acids. This chain's CDR3 is CASSLGQDHSPLHF. The CDR3 DNA is TGTGCCAGTAGTTTAGGACAGGACCATTCACCCCTCCACTTT.

V gene TRBV7-2 combines with J gene TRBJ1-2; 9 nucleotides agree with TRBD1. Germline CDR1 reads SGHTA; CDR2 reads FQGNSA. After removal of 5 bases from V and 5 bases from J, the junction contained 9 bases not matched to a gene. The CDR3 is made up of 15 amino acids. CDR3 sequence reads: CASSRTGTGNYGYTF. In DNA, the CDR3 is TGTGCCAGCAGCCGTACCGGGACAGGGAATTATGGCTACACCTTC.